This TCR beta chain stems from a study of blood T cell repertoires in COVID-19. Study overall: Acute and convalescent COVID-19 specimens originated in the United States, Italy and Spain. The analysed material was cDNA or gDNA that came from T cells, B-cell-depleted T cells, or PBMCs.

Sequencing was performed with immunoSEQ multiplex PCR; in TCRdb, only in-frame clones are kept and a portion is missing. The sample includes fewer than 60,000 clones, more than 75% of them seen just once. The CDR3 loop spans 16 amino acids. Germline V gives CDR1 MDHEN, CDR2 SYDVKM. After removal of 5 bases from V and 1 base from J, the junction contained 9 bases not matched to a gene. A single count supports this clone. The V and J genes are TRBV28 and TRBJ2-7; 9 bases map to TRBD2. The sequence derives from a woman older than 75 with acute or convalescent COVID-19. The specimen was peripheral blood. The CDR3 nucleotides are TGTGCCAGCAGTACGGGACCGACTAGCGGATCCTACGAGCAGTACTTC. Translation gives CASSTGPTSGSYEQYF. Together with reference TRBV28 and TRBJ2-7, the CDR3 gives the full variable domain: DVKVTQSSRYLVKRTGEKVFLECVQDMDHENMFWYRQDPGLGLRLIYFSYDVKMKEKGDIPEGYSVSREKKERFSLILESASTNQTSMYLCASSTGPTSGSYEQYFGPGTRLTVT.